This T cell receptor (beta chain) was sequenced for a study of T cell responses to AZD1222 COVID-19 vaccine. As for the study in general: Recipients boosted at about 4 weeks or about 12 weeks are pooled. Findings and limits, study-wide: Just a handful of people given AZD1222 tested seropositive at baseline. Increases in Spike-specific TCR breadth and depth were seen after two AZD1222 doses. Donors were largely white British and mainly female; clonal diversity was possibly underestimated.

Data came from immunoSEQ multiplex PCR; TCRdb stores just in-frame clones and leaves some out. The sample records 90,000 to 120,000 clones, 89% being singletons. Germline values: CDR1 LGHDT, CDR2 YNNKEL (reference sequence). The CDR3 is 14 amino acids. V dropped 0 bases and J dropped 4 bases, with 8 bases sitting between them. In its sample, this clone was seen once. Its target is unknown. This chain connects TRBV3-1 (or the pseudogene TRBV3-2) to TRBJ2-3, with a weak D call TRBD2 (6 bases). The input for sequencing was peripheral blood, taken on day 0 of AZD1222 vaccination. This TCR came from an adult in good health. In DNA, the CDR3 is TGTGCCAGCAGCCAAGATTTAGCGGCAGATACGCAGTATTTT. It encodes CASSQDLAADTQYF.